The 32 T cell receptor beta chains in this list originate from one sample, sequenced in a study of OX40 agonist ivuxolimab in advanced cancers. Assay: immunoSEQ multiplex PCR; the TCRdb copy retains only in-frame clones and omits some. Of tens of thousands of clones listed, nearly 90% are singletons. The starting material was CD4+ or CD8+ T cells sorted from blood, obtained in a trial of the OX40 agonist ivuxolimab. These receptors originate from an adult with an advanced solid tumor such as melanoma, head and neck, liver or kidney cancer.

The rearrangement uses TRBV11-2 and TRBJ1-1; D gene uncertain. Germline V lookup: CDR1 SGHAT, CDR2 FQNNGV. Between the trimmed V and J ends, which lost 8 bases and 1 base, there was a span of 17 bases. The CDR3 consists of 15 residues. CDR3 residues: CASAPRTVGNTEAFF. CDR3 in DNA: TGTGCCAGCGCTCCTCGGACGGTGGGGAACACTGAAGCTTTCTTT.

The genes are TRBV10-2 and TRBJ1-5; 9 nucleotides align to TRBD1. CDR1 WSHSY and CDR2 SAAADI come from the germline V gene. Unmatched junction bases numbered 5, after V lost 4 bases and J lost 7 bases. CDR3 length equals 14 residues. In DNA form, the CDR3 reads TGCGCCAGCAGTGGACAGGGGGGATTCCAGCCCCAGCATTTT. Translated, it gives CASSGQGGFQPQHF.

The V call is TRBV5-6, the J call TRBJ1-4; TRBD1 matches at 9 bases. The germline gives CDR1 SGHDT, CDR2 YYEEEE. V lost 7 bases, J lost 4 bases, and 5 bases stayed unmatched. The CDR3 runs to 14 residues. CDR3 loop: CASGTGYNNEKLFF. CDR3 sequence (DNA): TGTGCCAGCGGGACAGGGTACAATAATGAAAAACTGTTTTTT. The whole variable domain, remainder taken from reference TRBV5-6 and TRBJ1-4, is DAGVTQSPTHLIKTRGQQVTLRCSPKSGHDTVSWYQQALGQGPQFIFQYYEEEERQRGNFPDRFSGHQFPNYSSELNVNALLLGDSALYLCASGTGYNNEKLFFGSGTQLSVL.

The chain recombines TRBV10-1 with TRBJ2-5; 11 bases line up with TRBD2. Germline trimming cut 3 bases from V and 0 bases from J; bases unmatched to any gene: 15. From germline, CDR1 is WNHNN and CDR2 SYGVQD (reference sequence). The CDR3 is 20 residues long. The CDR3 here is CASSDVRLAGGMDNQETQYF. In DNA, the CDR3 is TGCGCCAGCAGTGACGTCCGGCTAGCGGGAGGTATGGATAACCAAGAGACCCAGTACTTC.

This chain links TRBV5-4 with TRBJ2-7; tentatively, D is TRBD2 (6 bases). The CDR3 has 15 amino acids. Germline assignment: CDR1 SGHNT and CDR2 YYREEE (reference sequence). V lost 0 bases to trimming and J lost 9 bases, with 19 bases between them. The chain's CDR3 is CASSLEGGRLRGQYF. In nucleotides, the CDR3 is TGTGCCAGCAGCTTGGAGGGAGGAAGACTACGAGGGCAGTACTTC. Looking up the rest from reference TRBV5-4 and TRBJ2-7 gives the full variable domain: ETGVTQSPTHLIKTRGQQVTLRCSSQSGHNTVSWYQQALGQGPQFIFQYYREEENGRGNFPPRFSGLQFPNYSSELNVNALELDDSALYLCASSLEGGRLRGQYFGPGTRLTVT.

The chain is built from TRBV11-2 and TRBJ2-2; D might be TRBD1 or TRBD2, each matching 5 bases. The germline V and J ends were trimmed by 5 bases and 4 bases, with 20 bases remaining between them. CDR3 length equals 17 residues. Germline values: CDR1 SGHAT, CDR2 FQNNGV. The CDR3 region has the DNA TGTGCCAGCAGCCCCCCTAAAGGGACGGTGAGCACCGGGGAGCTGTTTTTT. This sequence encodes CASSPPKGTVSTGELFF.

This sequence joins TRBV2 and TRBJ2-5; the match to TRBD1 covers 7 bases. This CDR3 has 12 amino acids. The J segment lost 3 bases and the V segment lost 8 bases, leaving 3 bases of the junction unmatched. Germline values: CDR1 SNHLY, CDR2 FYNNEI. As DNA, the CDR3 is TGTGCCAGCGACAGGGAAAAAGAGACCCAGTACTTC. Translated: CASDREKETQYF.

CDR3 nucleotide sequence: TGCAGCGTTGAAGACCTCAGACTAGCGGGAGCCTACGAGCAGTACTTC. Encoded protein: CSVEDLRLAGAYEQYF. V gene TRBV29-1 combines with J gene TRBJ2-7; 12 nucleotides line up with TRBD2. CDR1 is SQVTM, CDR2 ANQGSEA, per germline. CDR3 length equals 16 residues. V lost 0 bases, J lost 2 bases, and 5 bases stayed unmatched.

V gene TRBV10-3 combines with J gene TRBJ2-3, with 7 bases matching TRBD1. The V segment lost 9 bases and the J segment 3 bases; nucleotides outside the gene matches: 12. Per germline, CDR1 ENHRY and CDR2 SYGVKD. The CDR3 is 15 residues long. Here the CDR3 reads CAMGTRQGNTDTQYF. CDR3 in DNA: TGTGCCATGGGGACAAGACAGGGAAATACAGATACGCAGTATTTT.

Sample share makes this clone medium-sized. This chain joins TRBV15 and TRBJ2-2; perhaps TRBD1 as D (7 bases). V was clipped by 3 bases and J by 0 bases, with 11 bases between them. Germline-derived CDR1 and CDR2 are LNHNV and YYDKDF (reference sequence). CDR3 length: 16 amino acids. The chain's CDR3 is CATSRRDSANTGELFF. The CDR3 nucleotides read TGTGCCACCAGCAGGCGGGACAGCGCGAACACCGGGGAGCTGTTTTTT.

This chain uses TRBV18 with TRBJ2-7; 15 bases are shared with TRBD2. CDR3 length: 15 amino acids. Germline CDR1 KGHSH, CDR2 LQKENI. The ends lost 3 bases at V and 7 bases at J; junction bases unmatched: 4. CDR3 in amino acids: CASSPAGTSGREQYF. The CDR3 nucleotides are TGTGCCAGCTCACCTGCCGGGACTAGCGGGAGGGAGCAGTACTTC.

The genes are TRBV4-2 and TRBJ2-6; tentative D call: TRBD1 (6 bases). Germline V gene data show CDR1 as LGHNA and CDR2 as YNFKEQ. The CDR3 has 15 residues. V gave up 4 bases and J gave up 1 base, with 8 bases separating them. The CDR3 DNA sequence: TGTGCCAGCAGCCGGGACAATTCTGGGGCCAACGTCCTGACTTTC. Its translation: CASSRDNSGANVLTF.

This clone was observed a few times. The chain recombines TRBV11-2 with TRBJ2-7, with 11 bases aligning to TRBD1. Germline V gene lookup returns CDR1 SGHAT and CDR2 FQNNGV. This CDR3 has 13 residues. J lost 7 bases, V lost 5 bases, and 4 bases had no gene match. The CDR3, as DNA: TGTGCCAGCAGCCCGGACAGGGGGCGAGAGCAGTACTTC. Translating it yields CASSPDRGREQYF.

The CDR3 loop is CAWTRQLNTEAFF. The CDR3 nucleotides read TGTGCCTGGACTAGACAGCTGAACACTGAAGCTTTCTTT. The rearrangement joins TRBV30 to TRBJ1-1; D is possibly TRBD1 (5 bases). CDR1 GTSNPN and CDR2 SVGIG come from the germline V gene (reference sequence). The ends were cut back, 4 bases at V and 0 bases at J, with 9 bases in the middle. The CDR3 sequence is 13 residues long. Full variable domain (outside the CDR3, taken from reference TRBV30 and TRBJ1-1): SQTIHQWPATLVQPVGSPLSLECTVEGTSNPNLYWYRQAAGRGLQLLFYSVGIGQISSEVPQNLSASRPQDRQFILSSKKLLLSDSGFYLCAWTRQLNTEAFFGQGTRLTVV.

The chain joins TRBV5-1 to TRBJ2-3, with D maybe TRBD1 (5 bases). CDR1 and CDR2 (germline): SGHRS, YFSETQ. Between the trimmed V and J ends, which lost 0 bases and 4 bases, there was a span of 12 bases. This CDR3 comprises 15 residues. Here the CDR3 DNA reads TGCGCCAGCAGCTTGGAGGGGATTTCGGCAGATACGCAGTATTTT. The encoded protein is CASSLEGISADTQYF.

This sequence joins TRBV18 and TRBJ2-7; TRBD1 matches at 9 bases. The ends lost 6 bases at V and 3 bases at J; junction bases unmatched: 9. The germline V gene has CDR1 KGHSH and CDR2 LQKENI. The CDR3 contains 15 residues. The CDR3 spells CASSRTGTGNYEQYF. As DNA, the CDR3 is TGTGCCAGCTCCCGGACCGGGACAGGGAACTACGAGCAGTACTTC.

This chain uses TRBV15 with TRBJ1-5; no definite D call. The CDR3 is made up of 12 amino acids. Germline V gene data show CDR1 as LNHNV and CDR2 as YYDKDF (reference sequence). Trimming cost V 3 bases and J 5 bases, with 5 bases left between them. CDR3 nucleotides: TGTGCCACCAGCAGGATGGATCAGCCCCAGCATTTT. Its translation is CATSRMDQPQHF.

This chain joins TRBV28 and TRBJ2-7; 13 positions agree with TRBD2. The CDR3 runs to 16 residues. V trimming: 5 bases; J trimming: 2 bases; junction bases outside the gene matches: 6. Looked up from germline, CDR1 is MDHEN and CDR2 is SYDVKM. CDR3 coding DNA: TGTGCCAGCAGTCCTCCACTAGCGGGAGGGCCCTACGAGCAGTACTTC. Protein sequence: CASSPPLAGGPYEQYF.

The table lists this clone with a count of one. The chain uses TRBV4-1 and TRBJ2-6; no clear D gene. V lost 0 bases to trimming and J lost 0 bases, with 12 bases between them. CDR3 size: 18 residues. Germline V gene sequence: CDR1 MGHRA, CDR2 YSYEKL. DNA of the CDR3: TGCGCCAGCAGCCAAGAGGACGGGTCAAGCTCTGGGGCCAACGTCCTGACTTTC. Translated: CASSQEDGSSSGANVLTF.

The gene calls are TRBV7-8 and TRBJ2-6; D may be TRBD1 (6 bases). The germline CDR1 and CDR2 sequences are SGHVS and FQNEAQ. The V end was cut by 4 bases, the J end by 0 bases, with 10 bases between. The CDR3 length is 16 residues. The chain's CDR3 is CASSSDSFSGANVLTF. DNA for the CDR3: TGTGCCAGCAGCTCGGACAGTTTCTCTGGGGCCAACGTCCTGACTTTC. The variable domain in full, completed from reference TRBV7-8 and TRBJ2-6, reads GAGVSQSPRYKVAKRGQDVALRCDPISGHVSLFWYQQALGQGPEFLTYFQNEAQLDKSGLPSDRFFAERPEGSVSTLKIQRTQQEDSAVYLCASSSDSFSGANVLTFGAGSRLTVL.

J is TRBJ2-2 and V is TRBV28, with D maybe TRBD2 (6 bases). Germline CDR1 MDHEN, CDR2 SYDVKM. The CDR3 has 16 residues. Trimming took 5 bases from V and 4 from J, leaving 17 bases between them. CDR3 region: CASSPPGGKGTGELFF. CDR3 nucleotide sequence: TGTGCCAGCAGTCCCCCCGGCGGGAAGGGCACCGGGGAGCTGTTTTTT.

This rearrangement joins TRBV28 to TRBJ2-1; 9 nucleotides align to TRBD1. Germline V CDR1 and CDR2: MDHEN, SYDVKM. Unmatched junction bases numbered 4, after V lost 6 bases and J lost 7 bases. This CDR3 is 13 amino acids long. The CDR3 DNA follows: TGTGCCAGCAGGGGACAGGGACGGAATGAGCAGTTCTTC. It is translated as CASRGQGRNEQFF.

In this sample, this clone turned up a few times. The rearrangement links TRBV6-5 to TRBJ2-3; 11 bases map to TRBD1. The length of the CDR3 is 14 residues. The trim removed 10 bases at V and 1 base at J, leaving 4 bases unmatched. The germline CDR1 and CDR2 sequences are MNHEY and SVGAGI. CDR3 sequence: CATMGQGGTDTQYF. For the CDR3, the DNA is TGTGCCACCATGGGACAGGGGGGCACAGATACGCAGTATTTT.

The chain employs TRBV7-2 and TRBJ2-1; no clear D. Germline assignment: CDR1 SGHTA and CDR2 FQGNSA. V lost 3 bases, J lost 7 bases, and 10 bases lay in between. There are 13 residues in the CDR3. CDR3 sequence reads: CASSFGQQNEQFF. DNA of the CDR3: TGTGCCAGCAGCTTCGGGCAACAGAATGAGCAGTTCTTC.

The genes are TRBV28 and TRBJ1-1; TRBD1 agrees at 7 bases. The CDR3 consists of 14 residues. Per germline, CDR1 MDHEN and CDR2 SYDVKM. V was pared by 8 bases and J by 5 bases, with 11 bases of the junction left unmatched. CDR3 nucleotide sequence: TGTGCCAGCGCCCGACAGGGCCTGGGGACTGAAGCTTTCTTT. It encodes CASARQGLGTEAFF.

The V call is TRBV21-1, the J call TRBJ1-5; TRBD1 is taken as the D call from the table, unchecked against the DNA. TRBV21-1 is annotated as a pseudogene. This CDR3 spans 17 amino acids. The DNA for the CDR3 is TGTGCCAGCAAGCAGGACACTAAACCGAATAGCAATCAGCCCCAGCATTTT. Its translation is CASKQDTKPNSNQPQHF.

In this sample, this clone turned up a few times. J is TRBJ2-1 and V is TRBV10-3, with 8 bases aligning to TRBD1. This CDR3 has 16 residues. CDR1 and CDR2 from the germline V gene are ENHRY and SYGVKD. V lost 0 bases, J lost 5 bases, and 6 bases stayed unmatched. CDR3 DNA sequence: TGTGCCATCAGTGAGTCGTTCCAGGGGGCCAACAATGAGCAGTTCTTC. Translation gives CAISESFQGANNEQFF.

This clone showed up just once. The chain carries TRBV6-5 and TRBJ2-5; a weak D match, TRBD2 (6 bases). The CDR3 loop spans 15 amino acids. The V end was cut by 0 bases, the J end by 4 bases, with 12 bases between. CDR1 and CDR2 from the germline V gene are MNHEY and SVGAGI. The CDR3 spells CASSYSRPGVETQYF. In DNA, the CDR3 is TGTGCCAGCAGTTACTCGAGACCGGGGGTAGAGACCCAGTACTTC.

This chain uses TRBV5-3 with TRBJ2-5, with TRBD1 as a possible D gene (5 bases). TRBV5-3 is an open reading frame, and its role is uncertain. V shed 4 bases and J shed 11 bases, with 24 bases lying between them. The CDR3 has 15 amino acids. DNA for the CDR3: TGTGCCAGAAGCGTAAACCGCAGGGTCGCGAAAGAGCAGTACTTC. Translation: CARSVNRRVAKEQYF.

This sequence joins TRBV5-1 and TRBJ1-1; D not resolved. Trimming took 4 bases from V and 1 from J, leaving 14 bases between them. The V gene's germline CDR1 is SGHRS and CDR2 YFSETQ. The CDR3 sequence is 15 residues long. The CDR3 protein is CASSPQVGANTEAFF. The CDR3 nucleotides read TGCGCCAGCAGCCCTCAGGTTGGAGCGAACACTGAAGCTTTCTTT. Variable domain in full (rest from reference TRBV5-1 and TRBJ1-1): KAGVTQTPRYLIKTRGQQVTLSCSPISGHRSVSWYQQTPGQGLQFLFEYFSETQRNKGNFPGRFSGRQFSNSRSEMNVSTLELGDSALYLCASSPQVGANTEAFFGQGTRLTVV.

The chain employs TRBV2 and TRBJ1-1; tentatively, D is TRBD1 (5 bases). The CDR3 is 15 residues long. The V end lost 9 bases, the J end lost 0 bases, and 17 bases lay between the germline ends. In germline, CDR1 is SNHLY, CDR2 FYNNEI. The CDR3, as DNA: TGTGCCAGTTCTCCTTTGGGGCTCATGAACACTGAAGCTTTCTTT. Its protein is CASSPLGLMNTEAFF.

This chain links TRBV29-1 with TRBJ2-1, with D unclear. V lost 3 bases and J lost 8, with 11 bases in between. Germline V gives CDR1 SQVTM, CDR2 ANQGSEA. This CDR3 contains 12 residues. CDR3 nucleotides: TGCAGCGTTGATGAAGGCGTAGATGAGCAGTTCTTC. Encoded protein: CSVDEGVDEQFF.